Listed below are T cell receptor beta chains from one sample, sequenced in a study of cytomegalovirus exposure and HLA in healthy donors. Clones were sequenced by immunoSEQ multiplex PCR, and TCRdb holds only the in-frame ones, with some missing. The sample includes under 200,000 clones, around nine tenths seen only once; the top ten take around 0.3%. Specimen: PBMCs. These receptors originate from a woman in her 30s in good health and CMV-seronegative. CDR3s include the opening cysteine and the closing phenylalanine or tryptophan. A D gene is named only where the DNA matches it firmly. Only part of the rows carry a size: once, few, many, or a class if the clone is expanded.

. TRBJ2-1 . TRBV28 TGTGCCAGCAGTACCTACCCAGGGGCCCTAAGTGAGCAGTTCTTC CASSTYPGALSEQFF
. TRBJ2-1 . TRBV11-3 TGTGCCAGCAGCCTTTTGGAGGGGGAGCAGTTCTTC CASSLLEGEQFF
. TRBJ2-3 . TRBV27 TGTGCCAGCAGCCATGAAGGGGCAGGGTATCCAGATACGCAGTATTTT CASSHEGAGYPDTQYF
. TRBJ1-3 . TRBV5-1 TGCGCCAGCAGCATCGACAGAGACTCTGGAAACACCATATATTTT CASSIDRDSGNTIYF
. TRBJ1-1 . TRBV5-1 TGCGCCAGCAGCTTGGAAAGACACCAGAACACTGAAGCTTTCTTT CASSLERHQNTEAFF
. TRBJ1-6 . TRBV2 TGTGCCAGCAGTGAGGGACACGGGAGGACCCTCCACTTT CASSEGHGRTLHF
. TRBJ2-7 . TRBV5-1 TGCGCCAGCAGCTTGGATACAGAAACCTACGAGCAGTACTTC CASSLDTETYEQYF
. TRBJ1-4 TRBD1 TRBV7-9 TGTGCCAGCAGCTCGGGACAGGGCAATGAAAAACTGTTTTTT CASSSGQGNEKLFF
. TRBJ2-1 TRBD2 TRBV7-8 TGTGCCAGCAGCTTTTTAGCGGGGGGCCCCTCCTACAATGAGCAGTTCTTC CASSFLAGGPSYNEQFF
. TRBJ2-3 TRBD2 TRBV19 TGTGCCAGTAGTCTCCCCGGACTAGCGGGGGATCGAGATACGCAGTATTTT CASSLPGLAGDRDTQYF
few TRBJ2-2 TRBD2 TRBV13 TGTGCCAGCTCCAGGGGTGCTAGCGGGGTCCTCACCGGGGAGCTGTTTTTT CASSRGASGVLTGELFF
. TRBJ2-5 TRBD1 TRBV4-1 TGCGCCAGCAGCCAGGGGACAGGGGGCTGGGAGACCCAGTACTTC CASSQGTGGWETQYF
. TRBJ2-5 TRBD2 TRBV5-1 TGCGCCAGCAGCATAACCGGGACTAGGACAGAGACCCAGTACTTC CASSITGTRTETQYF
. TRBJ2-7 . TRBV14 TGTGCCAGCAGCCAAGATATTCGGGAAAACCCCTTCCGCGAGCAGTACTTC CASSQDIRENPFREQYF
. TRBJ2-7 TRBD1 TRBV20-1 TGCAGTGCTCCCGACAGGGACGAGCAGTACTTC CSAPDRDEQYF
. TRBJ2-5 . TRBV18 TGTGCCAGCTCACCAGACCAGGGCGTCAGGAAGACCCAGTACTTC CASSPDQGVRKTQYF
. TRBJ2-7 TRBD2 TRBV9 TGTGCCAGCAGCCCCTCCGCTAGCGGGAGTTACGAGCAGTACTTC CASSPSASGSYEQYF
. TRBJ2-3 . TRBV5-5 TGTGCCAGCAGCTTGATGGGGCCCCTCCCAGATACGCAGTATTTT CASSLMGPLPDTQYF
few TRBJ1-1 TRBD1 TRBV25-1 TGTGCCAGCAGTCCCCGGGACAGATACACTGAAGCTTTCTTT CASSPRDRYTEAFF
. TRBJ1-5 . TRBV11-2 TGTGCCAGCAGTCCTTCCGCGGATCAGCCCCAGCATTTT CASSPSADQPQHF
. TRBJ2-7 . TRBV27 TGTGCCAGCAGTCCCCCGGGACGGAGGGAGAACGAGCAGTACTTC CASSPPGRRENEQYF
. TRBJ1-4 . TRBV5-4 TGTGCCAGCAGCTGGGGGGGACCGACTTCTGAAAAACTGTTTTTT CASSWGGPTSEKLFF
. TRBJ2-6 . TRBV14 TGTGCCAGCAGCCCCGGTTACTCTGGGGCCAACGTCCTGACTTTC CASSPGYSGANVLTF
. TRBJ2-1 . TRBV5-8 TGTGCCAGCAGCTTGGTGCTGGCCGATGAGCAGTTCTTC CASSLVLADEQFF
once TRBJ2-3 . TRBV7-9 TGTGCCAGCAGCAGTTCGGGGGGCCCCGCCGTTCGGACGCAGTATTTT CASSSSGGPAVRTQYF
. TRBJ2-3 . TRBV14 TGTGCCAGCAGCCAAGTCGTGGGAGGAGGCACAGATACGCAGTATTTT CASSQVVGGGTDTQYF
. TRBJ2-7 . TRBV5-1 TGCGCCAGCAGCCTAGAGCCGCCCTCCTACGAGCAGTACTTC CASSLEPPSYEQYF
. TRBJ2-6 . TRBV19 TGTGCCAGTAGTATGCAGGCGACAGGGGCCAACGTCCTGACTTTC CASSMQATGANVLTF
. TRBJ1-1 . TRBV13 TGTGCCAGCAGCCGTACCGGGACAATGAACACTGAAGCTTTCTTT CASSRTGTMNTEAFF
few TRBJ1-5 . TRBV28 TGTGCCAGCAGTTCGTCGGGGGGCAATCAGCCCCAGCATTTT CASSSSGGNQPQHF
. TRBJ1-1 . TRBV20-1 TGCAGTGCCGATAAGGGGCCTGAAGCTTTCTTT CSADKGPEAFF
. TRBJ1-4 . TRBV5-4 TGTGCCAGCAGCTTGAACAGACAAAATGAAAAACTGTTTTTT CASSLNRQNEKLFF
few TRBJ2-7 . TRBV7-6 TGTGCCAGCAGCTCCCGAGCTGGAGACGAGCAGTACTTC CASSSRAGDEQYF
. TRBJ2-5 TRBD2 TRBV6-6 TGTGCCAGCAGTTACAACGGGGGGTTGAGCGAGACCCAGTACTTC CASSYNGGLSETQYF
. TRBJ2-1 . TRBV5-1 TGCGCCAGCAGCTTGCATGATGAGCAGTTCTTC CASSLHDEQFF
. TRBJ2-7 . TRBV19 TGTGCCAGTAGTATCCTGGGAGAAACCTCCGAGCAGTACTTC CASSILGETSEQYF
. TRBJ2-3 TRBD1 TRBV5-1 TGCGCCAGCAGTCGACAGGGCGATACGCAGTATTTT CASSRQGDTQYF
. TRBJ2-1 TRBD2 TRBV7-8 TGTGCCAGCAGCGCCGGGACTAGTTCTCAGCAGTTCTTC CASSAGTSSQQFF
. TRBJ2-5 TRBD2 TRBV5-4 TGTGCCAGCAGCCCGGGACTAGCGGGGGGAGAGACCCAGTACTTC CASSPGLAGGETQYF
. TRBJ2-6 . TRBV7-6 TGTGCCAGCAGCCCGCGTCGGGGGATCCTCTCTCGGGCCAACGTCCTGACTTTC CASSPRRGILSRANVLTF
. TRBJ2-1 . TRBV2 TGTGCCAGCAGGCTGGAGCTAGCCCACAATGAGCAGTTCTTC CASRLELAHNEQFF
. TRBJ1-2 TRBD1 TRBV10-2 TGCGCCAGCAGAGTCGGGACAGATTATGGCTACACCTTC CASRVGTDYGYTF
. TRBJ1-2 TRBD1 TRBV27 TGTGCCAGCAAACCGGACAGGGCCGGTGGCTATGGCTACACCTTC CASKPDRAGGYGYTF
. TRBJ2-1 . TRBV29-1 TGCAGCGTTGAAACCCAGGGGTTAACCTACAATGAGCAGTTCTTC CSVETQGLTYNEQFF
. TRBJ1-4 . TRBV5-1 TGCGCCAGCAGCCCGGGTGGAGCGGACGAAAAACTGTTTTTT CASSPGGADEKLFF
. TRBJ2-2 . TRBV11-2 TGTGCCAGCAGCCTCGGGACCGGGGAGCTGTTTTTT CASSLGTGELFF
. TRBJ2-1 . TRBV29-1 TGCAGCGCTCGAACGGCGGGATACAATGAGCAGTTCTTC CSARTAGYNEQFF
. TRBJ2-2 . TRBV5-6 TGTGCCAGCAGCTTGGAACTGAACACCGGGGAGCTGTTTTTT CASSLELNTGELFF
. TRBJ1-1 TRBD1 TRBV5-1 TGCGCCAGCAGCAGAGCCGGGACAGCCAACACTGAAGCTTTCTTT CASSRAGTANTEAFF
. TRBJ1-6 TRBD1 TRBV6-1 TGTGCCAGCAGTGAACTACAGGGGGATTCACCCCTCCACTTT CASSELQGDSPLHF
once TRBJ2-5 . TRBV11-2 TGTGCCAGCAGCGTAGGAAACAGGGCACAAGAGACCCAGTACTTC CASSVGNRAQETQYF
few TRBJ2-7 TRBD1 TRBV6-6 TGTGCCAGTAGTTCCTTACGGGACAGGGTATTCGAGCAGTACTTC CASSSLRDRVFEQYF
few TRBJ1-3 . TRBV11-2 TGTGCCAGCAGCCGGACAGCGAGCTCTGGAAACACCATATATTTT CASSRTASSGNTIYF
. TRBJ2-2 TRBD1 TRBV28 TGTGCCAGCAGTATATGGACAGGGGGCAGCGGGGAGCTGTTTTTT CASSIWTGGSGELFF
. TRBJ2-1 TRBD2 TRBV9 TGTGCCAGCAGCCTTCAGGCCACACTAGCGGGGGGGCTTAGGTCCTACAATGAGCAGTTCTTC CASSLQATLAGGLRSYNEQFF
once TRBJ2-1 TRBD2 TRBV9 TGTGCCAGCAGCGTAGAACTAGCGGGAGAGCAGTTCTTC CASSVELAGEQFF
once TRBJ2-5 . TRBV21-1 TGTGCCAGCAGCTTCTTAGCGGGGCGGGAGACCCAGTACTTC CASSFLAGRETQYF
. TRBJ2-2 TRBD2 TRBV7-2 TGTGCCAGCAGTTTAGGACTAGCGGGATTTTCCACCGGGGAGCTGTTTTTT CASSLGLAGFSTGELFF
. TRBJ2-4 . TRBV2 TGTGCCAGCAGTGTCTGGGAGGCAGCCGGCGGGAACATTCAGTACTTC CASSVWEAAGGNIQYF